This TCR beta chain emerged from a study of response to subunit inactivated influenza vaccine. General study results and limits: A suggestion made by the authors is that each seasonal influenza vaccination recruits few new T cells.

The CDR3 runs to 17 residues. Germline-derived CDR1 and CDR2 are MNHEY and SVGEGT. V was trimmed by 0 bases and J by 0 bases, leaving 12 bases between them. This clonotype was counted between two and nine times. Its antigen remains unknown. TCRdb ran MiXCR on the RT-PCR reads and lists one entry per CDR3 protein. The sample holds more than 200,000 distinct CDR3 sequences; over 9% are singletons and the top ten take 7.8%. Sequencing was performed on non-naive T cells sorted from PBMCs, taken around 14 days before vaccination. The genes are TRBV6-2 or TRBV6-3 and TRBJ2-1; D remains ambiguous. The receptor was derived from a man aged 50-59 years who received an inactivated influenza vaccine. CDR3 nucleotides: TGTGCCAGCAGTTACTCGATTGGGGAAAGCTCCTACAATGAGCAGTTCTTC. It codes for CASSYSIGESSYNEQFF.